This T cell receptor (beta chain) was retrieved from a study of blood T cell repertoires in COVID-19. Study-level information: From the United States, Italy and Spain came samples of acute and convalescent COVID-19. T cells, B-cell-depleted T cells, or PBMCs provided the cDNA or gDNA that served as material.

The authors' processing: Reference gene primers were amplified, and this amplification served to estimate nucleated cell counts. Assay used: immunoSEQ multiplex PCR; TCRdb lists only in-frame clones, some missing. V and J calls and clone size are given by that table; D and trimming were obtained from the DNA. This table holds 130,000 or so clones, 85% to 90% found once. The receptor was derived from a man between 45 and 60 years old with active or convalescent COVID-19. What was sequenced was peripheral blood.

As DNA, the CDR3 is TGTGCCAGCAGTCCTACAGGGCGCTATGGCTACACCTTC. Protein: CASSPTGRYGYTF. V is TRBV27 and J is TRBJ1-2; D perhaps matches TRBD1 (6 bases). The CDR3 is 13 amino acids. Trimming took 5 bases from V and 4 from J, leaving 11 bases between them. Germline loops: CDR1 MNHEY, CDR2 SMNVEV (reference sequence).